This entry features one T cell receptor (beta chain) sequence. Its antigen is unidentified. This sample is drawn from a study of breast tumors, draining lymph nodes, adjacent tissues. Regarding the study as a whole: Tumor and nontumor repertoires were significantly more similar in luminal-like than in basal-like breast cancer. The lymph node origin of tumor T cells was framed as consistent with a hypothesis, not demonstrated.

CDR1 SQVTM and CDR2 ANQGSEA come from the germline V gene. The CDR3 sequence is 14 residues long. V was pared by 5 bases and J by 8 bases, with 19 bases between. TCRdb passed the multiplex PCR reads through MiXCR, listing each CDR3 protein once. Here the sample spans approximately 63,000 distinct CDR3 sequences, approximately 54% being singletons. The sequencing sample was made of breast tumor tissue. The clonotype was recovered from a female donor with breast cancer. Some clones in this sample may be carry-over from other donors' samples. This chain links TRBV29-1 with TRBJ2-1, with D perhaps assigned TRBD1 or TRBD2 (5 bases each). The DNA for the CDR3 is TGCAGCGTTTACCAATCCCACCGGGGCGATGAGCAGTTCTTC. Encoded protein: CSVYQSHRGDEQFF.